The TCR beta chain under discussion was sequenced for a study of cytomegalovirus exposure and HLA in healthy donors. In the PCR, 60 Vbeta and 13 Jbeta primers were used. Sequencing was performed with immunoSEQ multiplex PCR; in TCRdb, only in-frame clones are kept and a portion is missing. This sample has around 150,000 clones, with roughly 80% found just once. Input material: PBMCs. The receptor was derived from a male donor in good health and CMV-seronegative.

CDR3 nucleotide sequence: TGTGCCAGCAGTCCCCCGGGACTGAACACCGGGGAGCTGTTTTTT. It is translated as CASSPPGLNTGELFF. The chain couples TRBV2 to TRBJ2-2, with D maybe TRBD2 (6 bases). V lost 5 bases and J lost 1, with 11 bases in between. Germline loops: CDR1 SNHLY, CDR2 FYNNEI. The CDR3 is 15 residues long.